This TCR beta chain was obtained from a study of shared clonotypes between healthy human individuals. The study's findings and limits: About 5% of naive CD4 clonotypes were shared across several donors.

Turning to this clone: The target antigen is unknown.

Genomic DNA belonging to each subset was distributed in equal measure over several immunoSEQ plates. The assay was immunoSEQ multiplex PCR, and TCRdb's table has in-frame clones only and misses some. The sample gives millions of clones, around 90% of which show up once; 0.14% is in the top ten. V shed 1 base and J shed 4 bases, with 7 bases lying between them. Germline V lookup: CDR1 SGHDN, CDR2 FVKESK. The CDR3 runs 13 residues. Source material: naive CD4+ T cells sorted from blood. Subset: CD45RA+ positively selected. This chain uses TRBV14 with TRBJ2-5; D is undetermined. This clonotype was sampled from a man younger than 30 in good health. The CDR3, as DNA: TGTGCCAGCAGCCAAGGGGTAGCAGAGACCCAGTACTTC. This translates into CASSQGVAETQYF. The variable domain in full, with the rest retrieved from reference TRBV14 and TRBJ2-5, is EAGVTQFPSHSVIEKGQTVTLRCDPISGHDNLYWYRRVMGKEIKFLLHFVKESKQDESGMPNNRFLAERTGGTYSTLKVQPAELEDSGVYFCASSQGVAETQYFGPGTRLLVL.